One sample yielded the 31 T cell receptor beta chains listed below, sequenced in a study of identical twins. TCRdb processed the 5' RACE reads anew with MiXCR; each CDR3 protein has one entry. The table lists about 900,000 distinct CDR3 sequences, more than 9% of them singletons, with 1.5% to 2% in the top ten. In addition, the sample was reused for a study of yellow fever vaccine responses in identical twins.

The sample was PBMCs. Every receptor here comes from a woman younger than 35 in good health.

This clonotype was seen many times. The chain joins TRBV24-1 to TRBJ2-2; D is possibly TRBD1 or TRBD2 (5 bases each). This CDR3 spans 17 amino acids. Germline values: CDR1 KGHDR, CDR2 SFDVKD. V was cut by 5 bases and J by 3 bases, with 18 bases left in between. The CDR3 nucleotides are TGTGCCACCAGTGGGAAATCTGGGACGACGGACACCGGGGAGCTGTTTTTT. Protein product: CATSGKSGTTDTGELFF.

This clonotype was detected many times. The J gene is TRBJ2-3, the V gene TRBV12-3 or TRBV12-4; unclear D gene. Trimming cost V 6 bases and J 1 base, with 8 bases left between them. This CDR3 is 13 amino acids long. The CDR3 sequence: CASSQRRTDTQYF. CDR3 bases: TGTGCCAGCAGCCAAAGGCGCACAGATACGCAGTATTTT.

This clonotype was seen a few times. This chain links TRBV20-1 with TRBJ1-4; D unresolved. The CDR3 extends over 10 amino acids. CDR1 is DFQATT and CDR2 is SNEGSKA in the germline V gene (reference sequence). V gave up 2 bases and J gave up 12 bases, with 7 bases separating them. The CDR3 coding sequence is TGCAGTGCTAGACGTGGGGAACTGTTTTTT. It encodes CSARRGELFF.

This clonotype was counted only a few times. The rearrangement uses TRBV5-1 and TRBJ2-4, with D tentatively TRBD2 (5 bases). Germline V lookup: CDR1 SGHRS, CDR2 YFSETQ. The CDR3 has 14 amino acids. V was shortened by 0 bases and J by 11 bases, with 15 bases between the two germline ends. CDR3 residues: CASSLGTRRSVQYF. CDR3 nucleotide sequence: TGCGCCAGCAGCTTGGGGACTCGAAGGTCTGTTCAGTACTTC. Based on the CDR3 plus reference TRBV5-1 and TRBJ2-4, the full variable domain is KAGVTQTPRYLIKTRGQQVTLSCSPISGHRSVSWYQQTPGQGLQFLFEYFSETQRNKGNFPGRFSGRQFSNSRSEMNVSTLELGDSALYLCASSLGTRRSVQYFGAGTRLSVL.

This chain joins TRBV5-5 and TRBJ1-1; D uncertain. The V gene's germline CDR1 is SGHKS and CDR2 YYEKEE (reference sequence). There are 15 residues in the CDR3. Trimming stripped 0 bases from V and 1 base from J, with 10 bases between. CDR3: CASSLDWATNTEAFF. The DNA for the CDR3 is TGTGCCAGCAGCTTGGATTGGGCAACGAACACTGAAGCTTTCTTT.

V and J are TRBV12-3 or TRBV12-4 and TRBJ2-1; TRBD2 matches at 10 bases. The V segment lost 2 bases and the J segment 7 bases; nucleotides outside the gene matches: 8. The CDR3 has 16 amino acids. CDR3 sequence: CASSLRLAGARNEQFF. The CDR3 nucleotides are TGTGCCAGCAGTTTACGGCTAGCGGGAGCTCGTAATGAGCAGTTCTTC.

The J gene is TRBJ2-7, the V gene TRBV20-1, with 10 nucleotides matching TRBD1. V lost 5 bases, J lost 6 bases, and 10 bases stayed unmatched. This CDR3 has 14 amino acids. Germline loops: CDR1 DFQATT, CDR2 SNEGSKA (reference sequence). CDR3 sequence: CSAEPGTGEGEQYF. The CDR3 region has the DNA TGCAGTGCTGAACCCGGGACAGGGGAGGGCGAGCAGTACTTC.

This clonotype has at least ten counts. The chain links TRBV5-1 to TRBJ2-3, with 9 positions matching TRBD2. V dropped 0 bases and J dropped 2; count of bases not matched to a gene: 4. Germline V gives CDR1 SGHRS, CDR2 YFSETQ. The CDR3 length is 16 residues. CDR3 in DNA: TGCGCCAGCAGCTTGGGTCTAGCGGGAAACACAGATACGCAGTATTTT. Its protein product is CASSLGLAGNTDTQYF. The entire variable domain, with the rest obtained from reference TRBV5-1 and TRBJ2-3, is as follows: KAGVTQTPRYLIKTRGQQVTLSCSPISGHRSVSWYQQTPGQGLQFLFEYFSETQRNKGNFPGRFSGRQFSNSRSEMNVSTLELGDSALYLCASSLGLAGNTDTQYFGPGTRLTVL.

Only a few counts were recorded for this clonotype. The V call is TRBV6-1, the J call TRBJ1-1; D remains unclear. There are 11 residues in the CDR3. Per germline, CDR1 MNHNS and CDR2 SASEGT. Trimming cost V 7 bases and J 4 bases, with 7 bases left between them. For the CDR3, the DNA is TGTGCCAGCATTCGGGCCACTGAAGCTTTCTTT. Translated: CASIRATEAFF.

There are a few counts of this clonotype. The chain joins TRBV29-1 to TRBJ2-1; TRBD2 aligns across 13 bases. This CDR3 region has 17 residues. V lost 0 bases, J lost 9 bases, and 11 bases stayed unmatched. Germline CDR1 reads SQVTM; CDR2 reads ANQGSEA. Here the CDR3 DNA reads TGCAGCGTTGAAGACCGGACTAGCGGGAGTAAATGGGGTGAGCAGTTCTTC. It codes for CSVEDRTSGSKWGEQFF.

This clonotype was seen ten or more times. The CDR3 sequence: CASTTSSGNTQYF. CDR3 nucleotides: TGTGCCAGCACGACGTCTAGCGGGAATACGCAGTATTTT. The chain uses TRBV12-3 or TRBV12-4 and TRBJ2-3; 9 nucleotides agree with TRBD2. CDR3 length: 13 amino acids. The ends lost 7 bases at V and 7 bases at J; junction bases unmatched: 6.

This clonotype occurred once. The genes are TRBV27 and TRBJ2-3; D unclear. The CDR3 has 15 amino acids. The V end lost 1 base, the J end lost 3 bases, and 11 bases lay between the germline ends. Germline lookup yields CDR1 MNHEY and CDR2 SMNVEV (reference sequence). The chain's CDR3 is CASSLLSTRTDTQYF. As DNA, the CDR3 is TGTGCCAGCAGTTTATTAAGTACACGGACAGATACGCAGTATTTT.

This clonotype was counted only a few times. V and J are TRBV12-3 or TRBV12-4 and TRBJ2-3; no firm D call. The CDR3 is 11 residues long. Trimming left V 11 bases short and J 2 bases short, with 8 bases between. DNA for the CDR3: TGTGCCTGTGCGGTCACAGATACGCAGTATTTT. Amino acid sequence: CACAVTDTQYF.

The chain couples TRBV12-3 or TRBV12-4 to TRBJ2-7, with D perhaps matching TRBD1 (6 bases). CDR3 size: 13 residues. V was clipped by 5 bases and J by 2 bases, with 10 bases between them. The CDR3 DNA is TGTGCCAGCAGTAACAGGGCCCCCTACGAGCAGTACTTC. It is translated as CASSNRAPYEQYF.

This clonotype was found a few times. V and J are TRBV5-5 and TRBJ1-1, with D tentatively TRBD1 (6 bases). The CDR3 is made up of 15 amino acids. Germline assignment: CDR1 SGHKS and CDR2 YYEKEE (reference sequence). The ends were cut back, 0 bases at V and 3 bases at J, with 12 bases in the middle. In nucleotides, the CDR3 is TGTGCCAGCAGCTTGGATCCGGGGGCAGACACTGAAGCTTTCTTT. This translates into CASSLDPGADTEAFF. Supplemented by reference TRBV5-5 and TRBJ1-1, the full variable domain reads DAGVTQSPTHLIKTRGQQVTLRCSPISGHKSVSWYQQVLGQGPQFIFQYYEKEERGRGNFPDRFSARQFPNYSSELNVNALLLGDSALYLCASSLDPGADTEAFFGQGTRLTVV.

This rearrangement joins TRBV7-9 to TRBJ1-5; D might be TRBD1 (5 bases). CDR1 and CDR2 from the germline V gene are SEHNR and FQNEAQ (reference sequence). The CDR3 has 14 amino acids. Deletions cut 5 bases from V and 1 base from J, with 9 bases between. In DNA, the CDR3 is TGTGCCAGCAGCGCAGGGATGAGCAATCAGCCCCAGCATTTT. Its translation is CASSAGMSNQPQHF. The full variable domain, rest sourced from reference TRBV7-9 and TRBJ1-5, is DTGVSQNPRHKITKRGQNVTFRCDPISEHNRLYWYRQTLGQGPEFLTYFQNEAQLEKSRLLSDRFSAERPKGSFSTLEIQRTEQGDSAMYLCASSAGMSNQPQHFGDGTRLSIL.

In this sample, this clonotype turned up many times. The rearrangement joins TRBV5-1 to TRBJ1-4; D remains ambiguous. Trimming took 0 bases from V and 8 from J, leaving 11 bases between them. This CDR3 is built from 14 residues. CDR1 is SGHRS, CDR2 YFSETQ, per germline. CDR3 sequence (DNA): TGCGCCAGCAGCTTGGCCAGCCGAGACGAAAAACTGTTTTTT. Protein sequence: CASSLASRDEKLFF.

In this sample, this clonotype turned up a few times. The chain is built from TRBV6-1 and TRBJ2-1; TRBD2 matches 9 bases. From germline, CDR1 is MNHNS and CDR2 SASEGT. The CDR3 loop spans 15 amino acids. The trim removed 0 bases at V and 9 bases at J, leaving 6 bases unmatched. The CDR3 DNA is TGTGCCAGCAGTGAAGCATCTAGCGGGAAGGGTGAGCAGTTCTTC. Translation gives CASSEASSGKGEQFF.

The table lists this clonotype with many counts. The chain combines TRBV5-1 with TRBJ1-2, with 9 bases fitting TRBD1. Losses at the gene ends were 4 bases for V and 4 bases for J; bases not matched to a gene: 8. There are 15 residues in the CDR3. Germline V gives CDR1 SGHRS, CDR2 YFSETQ. The CDR3 DNA is TGCGCCAGCAGCCTCGGACAGGGGAACAGCTATGGCTACACCTTC. Protein: CASSLGQGNSYGYTF.

In this sample, this clonotype turned up a few times. The gene calls are TRBV5-1 and TRBJ1-6, with D possibly TRBD1 on 6 matching bases. Germline V gene sequence: CDR1 SGHRS, CDR2 YFSETQ. V gave up 0 bases and J gave up 9 bases, with 10 bases separating them. The CDR3 consists of 14 residues. The CDR3 here is CASSLDRDLSPLHF. The CDR3, as DNA: TGCGCCAGCAGCTTGGACAGGGATCTTTCACCCCTCCACTTT.

This clonotype was counted only a few times. This chain uses TRBV5-1 with TRBJ2-7; 11 positions match TRBD1. The ends lost 0 bases at V and 6 bases at J; junction bases unmatched: 2. Per germline, CDR1 SGHRS and CDR2 YFSETQ. The CDR3 contains 14 residues. The CDR3 bases are TGCGCCAGCAGCTTGGTGGGACAGGGGGTCGAGCAGTACTTC. This sequence encodes CASSLVGQGVEQYF.

At least ten counts were recorded for this clonotype. This chain links TRBV12-3 or TRBV12-4 with TRBJ2-5; D call uncertain. This CDR3 region has 12 residues. V lost 6 bases to trimming and J lost 5 bases, with 10 bases between them. CDR3 protein: CASSPGKETQYF. In DNA, the CDR3 is TGTGCCAGCAGCCCTGGGAAGGAGACCCAGTACTTC.

The chain couples TRBV24-1 to TRBJ2-1; the D call may be TRBD1 or TRBD2 (6 bases each). Trimming removed 9 bases from V and 1 base from J, with 12 bases in between. Germline V gives CDR1 KGHDR, CDR2 SFDVKD. This CDR3 spans 14 amino acids. The CDR3 loop is CATQGSGSYNEQFF. CDR3 in DNA: TGTGCCACCCAGGGGAGCGGGTCCTACAATGAGCAGTTCTTC.

The rearrangement uses TRBV12-3 or TRBV12-4 and TRBJ1-2; D remains ambiguous. The CDR3 covers 14 residues. Trimming cost V 3 bases and J 0 bases, with 8 bases left between them. The DNA of the CDR3 is TGTGCCAGCAGTTTTACAATCGCTAACTATGGCTACACCTTC. It yields the protein CASSFTIANYGYTF.

V gene TRBV7-9 combines with J gene TRBJ1-6; no clear D. Germline-derived CDR1 and CDR2 are SEHNR and FQNEAQ (reference sequence). V was shortened by 2 bases and J by 0 bases, with 11 bases between the two germline ends. The CDR3 covers 17 residues. The CDR3 DNA follows: TGTGCCAGCAGCTTATGGCCAGTCTCCTCCTATAATTCACCCCTCCACTTT. Amino acid sequence: CASSLWPVSSYNSPLHF. The whole variable domain, remainder taken from reference TRBV7-9 and TRBJ1-6, is DTGVSQNPRHKITKRGQNVTFRCDPISEHNRLYWYRQTLGQGPEFLTYFQNEAQLEKSRLLSDRFSAERPKGSFSTLEIQRTEQGDSAMYLCASSLWPVSSYNSPLHFGNGTRLTVT.

This clonotype was seen a handful of times. J is TRBJ2-1 and V is TRBV5-1, with a weak D call TRBD1 (5 bases). The CDR3 extends over 15 amino acids. Trimming pared 2 bases from V and 10 bases from J, leaving 19 bases between. Germline loops: CDR1 SGHRS, CDR2 YFSETQ. CDR3 DNA: TGCGCCAGCAGCTTAGGATCAGGGCCCGGTTGGGAGCAGTTCTTC. Its protein product is CASSLGSGPGWEQFF.

This clonotype was seen at least ten times. The gene calls are TRBV3-1 and TRBJ1-1; D uncertain. Germline lookup yields CDR1 LGHDT and CDR2 YNNKEL (reference sequence). CDR3 length: 13 residues. Trimming cost V 1 base and J 1 base, with 4 bases left between them. DNA for the CDR3: TGTGCCAGCAGCCAAGCGGCGAACACTGAAGCTTTCTTT. Translated: CASSQAANTEAFF.

This clonotype was seen at least ten times. The V call is TRBV12-3 or TRBV12-4, the J call TRBJ1-5, with D possibly TRBD1 on 6 matching bases. This CDR3 region has 13 residues. The V and J ends lost 8 bases and 5 bases respectively, with 13 bases between them. CDR3 DNA: TGTGCCAGCCGGCAGGGGACACATCAGCCCCAGCATTTT. Translation gives CASRQGTHQPQHF.

This clonotype appeared a few times. The V call is TRBV7-8, the J call TRBJ2-1, with D perhaps matching TRBD1 (8 bases). The V gene's germline CDR1 is SGHVS and CDR2 FQNEAQ. Trimming removed 5 bases from V and 4 bases from J, with 18 bases in between. This CDR3 contains 16 residues. DNA of the CDR3: TGTGCCAGCAGCAACCAGGGGGCTAGCGGTTACAATGAGCAGTTCTTC. Residues: CASSNQGASGYNEQFF.

The chain's CDR3 is CSARDVHGITEAFF. For the CDR3, the DNA is TGCAGTGCTAGAGATGTGCACGGAATAACTGAAGCTTTCTTT. This chain links TRBV20-1 with TRBJ1-1, with D hard to call. CDR1 is DFQATT and CDR2 is SNEGSKA in the germline V gene (reference sequence). There are 14 residues in the CDR3. V lost 0 bases and J 5 bases, leaving 13 bases between the germline ends.

The chain combines TRBV10-3 with TRBJ2-3, with 9 bases matching TRBD2. CDR3 length: 16 amino acids. V was pared by 0 bases and J by 4 bases, with 5 bases of the junction left unmatched. Germline assignment: CDR1 ENHRY and CDR2 SYGVKD. The CDR3 nucleotides are TGTGCCATCAGTGAGTCGGCGGGAGGGCCAGCAGATACGCAGTATTTT. This codes for CAISESAGGPADTQYF.